This TCR beta chain is from a study of cytomegalovirus exposure and HLA in healthy donors. TCRdb's table, derived via immunoSEQ multiplex PCR, lists solely in-frame clones and lacks some. The profile shows more than 60,000 clones, around 97% of them singletons. CDR1 SQVTM and CDR2 ANQGSEA come from the germline V gene. The CDR3 sequence is 12 residues long. Trimming cost V 6 bases and J 4 bases; bases outside gene matches: 4. The origin of this receptor is a woman between 18 and 29 years old in good health and CMV-seropositive. Sequenced sample: PBMCs. The chain recombines TRBV29-1 with TRBJ1-1; 8 positions match TRBD1. The CDR3 loop is CSVTGEGTEAFF. The DNA of the CDR3 is TGCAGCGTGACAGGGGAAGGCACTGAAGCTTTCTTT. The full variable domain, in which reference TRBV29-1 and TRBJ1-1 provide the parts outside the CDR3, is SAVISQKPSRDICQRGTSLTIQCQVDSQVTMMFWYRQQPGQSLTLIATANQGSEATYESGFVIDKFPISRPNLTFSTLTVSNMSPEDSSIYLCSVTGEGTEAFFGQGTRLTVV.